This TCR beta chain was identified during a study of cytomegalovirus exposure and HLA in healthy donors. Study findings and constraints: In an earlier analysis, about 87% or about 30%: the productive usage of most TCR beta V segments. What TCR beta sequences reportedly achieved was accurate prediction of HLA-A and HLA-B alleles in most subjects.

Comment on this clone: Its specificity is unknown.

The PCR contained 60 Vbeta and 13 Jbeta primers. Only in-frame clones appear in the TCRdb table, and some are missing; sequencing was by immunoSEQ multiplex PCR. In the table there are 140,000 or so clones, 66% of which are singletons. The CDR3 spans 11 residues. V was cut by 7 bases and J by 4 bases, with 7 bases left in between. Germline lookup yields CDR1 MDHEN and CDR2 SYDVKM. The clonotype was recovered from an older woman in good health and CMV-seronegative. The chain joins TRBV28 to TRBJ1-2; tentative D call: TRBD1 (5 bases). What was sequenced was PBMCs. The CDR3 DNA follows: TGTGCCAGCACAGACAGCTATGGCTACACCTTC. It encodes CASTDSYGYTF.